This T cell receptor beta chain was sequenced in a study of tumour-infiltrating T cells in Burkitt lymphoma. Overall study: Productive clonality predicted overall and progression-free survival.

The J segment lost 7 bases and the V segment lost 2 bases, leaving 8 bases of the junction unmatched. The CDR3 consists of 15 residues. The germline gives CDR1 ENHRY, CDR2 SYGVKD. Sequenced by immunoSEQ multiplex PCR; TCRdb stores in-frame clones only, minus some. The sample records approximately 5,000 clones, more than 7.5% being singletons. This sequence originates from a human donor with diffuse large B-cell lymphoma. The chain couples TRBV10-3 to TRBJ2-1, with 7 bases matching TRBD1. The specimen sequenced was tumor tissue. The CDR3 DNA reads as TGTGCCATCAGTGAGGGGGCAGGGGGTGGGAATGAGCAGTTCTTC. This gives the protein CAISEGAGGGNEQFF.